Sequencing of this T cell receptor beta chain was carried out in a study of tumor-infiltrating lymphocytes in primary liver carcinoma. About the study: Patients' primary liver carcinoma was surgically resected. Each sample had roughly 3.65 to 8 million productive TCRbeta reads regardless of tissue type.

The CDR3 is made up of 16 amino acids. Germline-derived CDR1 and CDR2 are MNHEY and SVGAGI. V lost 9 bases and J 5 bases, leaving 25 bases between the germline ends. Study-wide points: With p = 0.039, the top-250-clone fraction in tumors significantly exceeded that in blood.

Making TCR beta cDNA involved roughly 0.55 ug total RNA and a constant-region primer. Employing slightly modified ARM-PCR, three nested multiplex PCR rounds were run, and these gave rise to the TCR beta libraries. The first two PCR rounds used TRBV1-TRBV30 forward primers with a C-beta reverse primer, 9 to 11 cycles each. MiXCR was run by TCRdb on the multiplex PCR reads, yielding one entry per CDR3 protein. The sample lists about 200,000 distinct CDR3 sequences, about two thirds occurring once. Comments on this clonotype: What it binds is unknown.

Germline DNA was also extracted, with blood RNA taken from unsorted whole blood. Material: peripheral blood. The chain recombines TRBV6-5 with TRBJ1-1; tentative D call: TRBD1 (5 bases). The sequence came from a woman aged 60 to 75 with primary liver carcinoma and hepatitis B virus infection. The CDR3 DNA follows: TGTGCCAGTAGTAGCGGAGGGGCCCAGGGTTGTACTGAAGCTTTCTTT. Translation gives CASSSGGAQGCTEAFF.